The rows below give T cell receptor beta chains drawn from one sample of a study of blood T cell repertoires in COVID-19. Repertoires were generated with immunoSEQ multiplex PCR, while TCRdb's copy carries only in-frame clones and drops some. The table has around 460,000 clones, approximately 90% seen once. Material: peripheral blood. Receptors originate from a man between 18 and 35 years old with COVID-19, enrolled during active disease. The CDR3 runs from the conserved cysteine through the conserved F or W. Fields, in order: clone size, J gene, V gene, CDR3 protein. The size field is filled for only some rows; it gives once, few, many or a size class.

clone size: -; J gene: TRBJ2-7; V gene: TRBV5-4; CDR3 protein: CASSTGLDTYEQYF
clone size: -; J gene: TRBJ2-7; V gene: TRBV27; CDR3 protein: CASSTWDRGYEQYF
clone size: once; J gene: TRBJ2-7; V gene: TRBV25-1; CDR3 protein: CASTRSGTGAYEQYF
clone size: -; J gene: TRBJ2-2; V gene: TRBV7-8; CDR3 protein: CASSPTGGRDTGELFF
clone size: -; J gene: TRBJ1-1; V gene: TRBV18; CDR3 protein: CASSPPGVRNTEAFF
clone size: -; J gene: TRBJ1-4; V gene: TRBV19; CDR3 protein: CASSSHRGTTNEKLFF
clone size: -; J gene: TRBJ2-3; V gene: TRBV7-2; CDR3 protein: CASSQTSGAAGTQYF
clone size: -; J gene: TRBJ2-2; V gene: TRBV5-4; CDR3 protein: CASSWRGANTGELFF
clone size: -; J gene: TRBJ2-1; V gene: TRBV7-3; CDR3 protein: CASSLTGDEQFF
clone size: -; J gene: TRBJ1-5; V gene: TRBV9; CDR3 protein: CASSVGPAGHQAQHF
clone size: once; J gene: TRBJ1-1; V gene: TRBV5-1; CDR3 protein: CASSSDRANTEAFF
clone size: -; J gene: TRBJ1-2; V gene: TRBV27; CDR3 protein: CASSTDRFNGYTF
clone size: -; J gene: TRBJ2-7; V gene: TRBV7-6; CDR3 protein: CASSQNRGREYEQYF
clone size: -; J gene: TRBJ2-5; V gene: TRBV3-1/TRBV3-2; CDR3 protein: CASSPHTGQGQETQYF
clone size: -; J gene: TRBJ1-6; V gene: TRBV3-1/TRBV3-2; CDR3 protein: CASSQAGGSSYNSPLHF
clone size: -; J gene: TRBJ2-2; V gene: TRBV9; CDR3 protein: CASSPRQGAPGELFF
clone size: -; J gene: TRBJ1-2; V gene: TRBV15; CDR3 protein: CATSRDLAVSGKGDGYTF
clone size: -; J gene: TRBJ1-2; V gene: TRBV5-1; CDR3 protein: CASSPNRDRYGYTF
clone size: -; J gene: TRBJ2-7; V gene: TRBV5-4; CDR3 protein: CASSFNSRYEQYF
clone size: -; J gene: TRBJ2-5; V gene: TRBV11-3; CDR3 protein: CASSLEARGLGETQYF
clone size: -; J gene: TRBJ1-3; V gene: TRBV29-1; CDR3 protein: CSVEGRNSGNTIYF
clone size: -; J gene: TRBJ2-1; V gene: TRBV25-1; CDR3 protein: CASSVQTREREQFF
clone size: few; J gene: TRBJ2-7; V gene: TRBV19; CDR3 protein: CASSTVLAGYYEQYF
clone size: -; J gene: TRBJ2-3; V gene: TRBV11-2; CDR3 protein: CASSFSGGETDTQYF
clone size: -; J gene: TRBJ2-2; V gene: TRBV29-1; CDR3 protein: CSVLPGRGDPGELFF
clone size: few; J gene: TRBJ2-7; V gene: TRBV5-4; CDR3 protein: CASSTRTGQTYEQYF
clone size: -; J gene: TRBJ2-7; V gene: TRBV18; CDR3 protein: CASSPSLSYEQYF
clone size: -; J gene: TRBJ2-1; V gene: TRBV19; CDR3 protein: CASSIEAGGRGEQFF
clone size: -; J gene: TRBJ2-5; V gene: TRBV5-5; CDR3 protein: CASSIAGSQETQYF
clone size: -; J gene: TRBJ1-1; V gene: TRBV4-2; CDR3 protein: CASSQEDRGGTEAFF
clone size: once; J gene: TRBJ2-7; V gene: TRBV4-2; CDR3 protein: CASSPLGSGEQYF
clone size: -; J gene: TRBJ2-2; V gene: TRBV6-5; CDR3 protein: CASSPKMRGTGELFF
clone size: -; J gene: TRBJ1-1; V gene: TRBV4-2; CDR3 protein: CASSQDQSGTGFTSTEAFF
clone size: -; J gene: TRBJ2-1; V gene: TRBV5-1; CDR3 protein: CASSLELAGGNEQFF
clone size: -; J gene: TRBJ2-1; V gene: TRBV29-1; CDR3 protein: CSVSGEQFF
clone size: -; J gene: TRBJ1-1; V gene: TRBV5-1; CDR3 protein: CASSPGRTQDGSEAFF
clone size: -; J gene: TRBJ2-5; V gene: TRBV24-1; CDR3 protein: CATSERQGAGVETQYF
clone size: -; J gene: TRBJ1-5; V gene: TRBV2; CDR3 protein: CASNSGGNQPQHF
clone size: -; J gene: TRBJ2-1; V gene: TRBV30; CDR3 protein: CAWRPGTVTSEQFF
clone size: -; J gene: TRBJ1-6; V gene: TRBV6-5; CDR3 protein: CASSYQGQGNSPLHF